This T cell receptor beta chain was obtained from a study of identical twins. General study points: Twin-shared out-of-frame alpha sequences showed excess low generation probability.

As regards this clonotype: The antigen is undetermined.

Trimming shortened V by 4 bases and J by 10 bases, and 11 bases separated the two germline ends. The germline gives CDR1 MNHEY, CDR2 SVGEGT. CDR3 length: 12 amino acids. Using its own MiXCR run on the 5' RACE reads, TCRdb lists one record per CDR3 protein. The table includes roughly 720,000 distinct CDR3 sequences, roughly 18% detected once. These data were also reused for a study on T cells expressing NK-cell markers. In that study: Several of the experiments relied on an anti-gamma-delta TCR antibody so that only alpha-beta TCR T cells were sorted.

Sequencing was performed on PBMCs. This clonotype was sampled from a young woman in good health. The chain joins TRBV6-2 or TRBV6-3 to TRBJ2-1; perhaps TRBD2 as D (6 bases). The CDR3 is CASSSLGREQFF. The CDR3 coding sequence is TGTGCCAGCAGTTCACTAGGGAGGGAGCAGTTCTTC.